Shown below are 9 T cell receptor beta chains from a single sample sequenced in a study of T cells of healthy individuals. TCRdb analysed the 5' RACE reads with MiXCR anew, one entry per CDR3 protein. The sample records 60,000 to 80,000 distinct CDR3 sequences, around 15% being singletons. The receptors were gathered from a human donor in good health.

This clonotype showed up many times. The gene calls are TRBV6-5 and TRBJ1-4, with 7 bases identical to TRBD1. CDR3 length equals 14 residues. CDR1 is MNHEY, CDR2 SVGAGI, per germline. The trim removed 6 bases at V and 8 bases at J, leaving 9 bases unmatched. CDR3 in DNA: TGTGCCAGCAGGAGGTCAGGGGGTAAAGAAAAACTGTTTTTT. Encoded protein: CASRRSGGKEKLFF.

The rearrangement links TRBV20-1 to TRBJ2-1; TRBD1 matches at 10 bases. Germline-derived CDR1 and CDR2 are DFQATT and SNEGSKA (reference sequence). After removal of 4 bases from V and 5 bases from J, the junction contained 11 bases not matched to a gene. The CDR3 totals 16 residues. This CDR3 is CSATDRGRKGDNEQFF. CDR3 sequence (DNA): TGCAGTGCTACCGACAGGGGGCGGAAGGGTGACAATGAGCAGTTCTTC.

The V gene is TRBV20-1, the J gene TRBJ2-7; TRBD2 is a possible D gene (7 bases). The V end lost 5 bases, the J end lost 3 bases, and 11 bases lay between the germline ends. Germline V gives CDR1 DFQATT, CDR2 SNEGSKA (reference sequence). The CDR3 runs 12 residues. The CDR3 sequence: CSAVGGGYEQYF. In DNA form, the CDR3 reads TGCAGTGCTGTAGGGGGGGGCTACGAGCAGTACTTC.

The rearrangement uses TRBV7-2 and TRBJ2-7; D gene uncertain. Trimming removed 5 bases at V and 3 bases at J, with 11 bases between. Germline CDR1 reads SGHTA; CDR2 reads FQGNSA. This CDR3 is built from 13 residues. The CDR3 DNA is TGTGCCAGCAGCCTTGAACTACACTACGAGCAGTACTTC. It specifies CASSLELHYEQYF. The full variable domain, in which reference TRBV7-2 and TRBJ2-7 provide the parts outside the CDR3, is GAGVSQSPSNKVTEKGKDVELRCDPISGHTALYWYRQSLGQGLEFLIYFQGNSAPDKSGLPSDRFSAERTGGSVSTLTIQRTQQEDSAVYLCASSLELHYEQYFGPGTRLTVT.

At least ten counts were recorded for this clonotype. CDR3 residues: CASSFRRLQAGMNTEAFF. The CDR3 nucleotides are TGCGCCAGCAGCTTCCGTCGTCTGCAGGCGGGAATGAACACTGAAGCTTTCTTT. The rearrangement joins TRBV5-1 to TRBJ1-1, with D unresolved. The CDR3 covers 18 residues. The V end lost 2 bases, the J end lost 0 bases, and 20 bases lay between the germline ends. CDR1 and CDR2 from the germline V gene are SGHRS and YFSETQ.

This clonotype was counted at least ten times. The chain recombines TRBV6-6 with TRBJ2-3, with 8 bases fitting TRBD2. The germline CDR1 and CDR2 sequences are MNHNY and SVGAGI (reference sequence). The ends lost 6 bases at V and 3 bases at J; junction bases unmatched: 8. The length of the CDR3 is 15 residues. The CDR3 DNA sequence: TGTGCCAGCAGAGAGCGGGAGTTGTTTACAGATACGCAGTATTTT. Amino acid sequence: CASRERELFTDTQYF.

This clonotype was observed a handful of times. The V and J genes are TRBV4-3 and TRBJ2-4; 11 bases map to TRBD1. Germline lookup yields CDR1 LGHNA and CDR2 YSLEER. CDR3 length equals 19 residues. The V gene end was trimmed by 0 bases and the J gene end by 6 bases; junction bases not matched to a gene: 13. The CDR3 DNA reads TGCGCCAGCAGCCAAGACGTGGAATTGGACAGGGGGCAGAGAAACATTCAGTACTTC. Protein product: CASSQDVELDRGQRNIQYF.

This clonotype has ten or more counts. This rearrangement joins TRBV6-6 to TRBJ1-5, with no clear D. The length of the CDR3 is 15 residues. From germline, CDR1 is MNHNY and CDR2 SVGAGI (reference sequence). The V end was cut by 2 bases, the J end by 2 bases, with 10 bases between. CDR3 loop: CASSYGQAGNQPQHF. The CDR3 DNA follows: TGTGCCAGCAGTTACGGGCAGGCTGGCAATCAGCCCCAGCATTTT.

This clonotype was seen repeatedly, ten times or more. V is TRBV29-1 and J is TRBJ1-4; no definite D call. The germline V and J ends were trimmed by 7 bases and 4 bases, with 13 bases remaining between them. Germline-derived CDR1 and CDR2 are SQVTM and ANQGSEA. The CDR3 extends over 13 amino acids. The chain's CDR3 is CSGSQEINEKLFF. CDR3 in DNA: TGCAGCGGTTCCCAGGAGATTAATGAAAAACTGTTTTTT. Looking up the rest from reference TRBV29-1 and TRBJ1-4 gives the full variable domain: SAVISQKPSRDICQRGTSLTIQCQVDSQVTMMFWYRQQPGQSLTLIATANQGSEATYESGFVIDKFPISRPNLTFSTLTVSNMSPEDSSIYLCSGSQEINEKLFFGSGTQLSVL.